This TCR beta chain emerged from a study of CD8+ T cells in alopecia areata. The CDR3 covers 12 residues. The V end lost 5 bases, the J end lost 2 bases, and 6 bases lay between the germline ends. Per germline, CDR1 SGHNT and CDR2 YYREEE (reference sequence). Treatment defined: oral pan-JAK inhibitor, 5-10 mg twice daily. Once RNA had been extracted, it was reverse transcribed into cDNA to act as the sequencing template. Sequencing was performed with immunoSEQ multiplex PCR; in TCRdb, only in-frame clones are kept and a portion is missing. The sample yields fewer than 110,000 clones, more than 75% seen once.

V and J are TRBV5-4 and TRBJ2-3, with D uncertain. The sample in question was CD8+ T cells sorted from blood, obtained between weeks 30 and 35, from a patient treated with tofacitinib. The receptor was isolated from a human donor with alopecia areata. CDR3 nucleotide sequence: TGTGCCAGCAGAAGGAACACAGATACGCAGTATTTT. It yields the protein CASRRNTDTQYF.